This T cell receptor (beta chain) was recovered during a study of response to subunit inactivated influenza vaccine listed by TCRdb under 2018. About the study as a whole: To follow how T cells responded to a trivalent subunit inactivated influenza vaccine, the researchers relied on deep quantitative profiling of the T cell receptor repertoire.

Library preparation employed RT-PCR. TCRdb lists the instrument as Illumina HiSeq 2500. The public reads were reprocessed in TCRdb via fastp at Q25 and MiXCR, keeping in-frame beta chains. Identical CDR3 proteins give one entry, which carries the most common genes and DNA. The sample contains 300,000 to 350,000 distinct CDR3 sequences, roughly 22% of them found a single time. The ten largest clones take up 10% of the sample. Comments on this clonotype: The antigen this receptor binds is unknown. Base qualities are not at hand, and no much larger clone is one base apart.

Including cysteine and phenylalanine, the CDR3 has 13 amino acids. Solely the CDR3 DNA is kept, with 39 bases framed from the first base. At the junction V is shortened by 2 bases and J by 4 bases, with 6 bases in between. Sequences LGHDT (CDR1) and YNNKEL (CDR2) are obtained from the germline V gene (reference sequence). Broader findings and caveats from the paper: According to the authors, only a limited number of new T cells may be recruited by each seasonal influenza vaccination.

The TCR comes from a man aged 50 to 75 who received an inactivated influenza vaccine. Donor details come from another sample of the same person, matched by shared clones. The specimen comprised PBMCs from blood, sampled less than 22 months after vaccination. The rearrangement joined TRBV3-1 to TRBJ1-5; the D gene cannot be named for sure. The CDR3 sequence is CASSQTENQPQHF. The nucleotide sequence reads TGTGCCAGCAGCCAAACAGAAAATCAGCCCCAGCATTTT.